A selection of T cell receptor beta chains follows, all from one sample in a study of blood T cell repertoires in COVID-19. The repertoire was sequenced with immunoSEQ multiplex PCR; TCRdb's copy has only in-frame clones and lacks some. The top ten clones hold about 4% of a sample with approximately 100,000 clones, over 75% of them seen once. The specimen sequenced was peripheral blood. These receptors originate from a man aged 55 to 70 with acute or convalescent COVID-19. The CDR3 runs from the conserved cysteine through the conserved F or W. Fields, in order: CDR3 length, D gene, V gene, J gene, CDR3 DNA, CDR3 protein. A D gene is named only where the DNA matches it firmly.

cdr3_length: 16
d_call: -
v_call: TRBV4-3
j_call: TRBJ1-5
cdr3_nt: TGCGCCAGCAGCCAAGATTGGTCAGGGATGAGTCAGCCCCAGCATTTT
cdr3_aa: CASSQDWSGMSQPQHF

cdr3_length: 14
d_call: TRBD1
v_call: TRBV6-5
j_call: TRBJ2-1
cdr3_nt: TGTGCCAGCACCAGACAGGGCCCCTACAATGAGCAGTTCTTC
cdr3_aa: CASTRQGPYNEQFF

cdr3_length: 13
d_call: -
v_call: TRBV5-4
j_call: TRBJ2-7
cdr3_nt: TGTGCCAGCAGCTTGGGAACCGAGTACGAGCAGTACTTC
cdr3_aa: CASSLGTEYEQYF

cdr3_length: 15
d_call: TRBD2
v_call: TRBV6-5
j_call: TRBJ2-5
cdr3_nt: TGTGCCAGCAGTTACAGCGGGAGATCGCCAGAGACCCAGTACTTC
cdr3_aa: CASSYSGRSPETQYF

cdr3_length: 16
d_call: -
v_call: TRBV2
j_call: TRBJ1-6
cdr3_nt: TGTGCCAGCACACACGAGGGGCAGGGGAATAATTCACCCCTCCACTTT
cdr3_aa: CASTHEGQGNNSPLHF

cdr3_length: 17
d_call: -
v_call: TRBV19
j_call: TRBJ1-3
cdr3_nt: TGTGCCAGTAGTATAGATTCGCGCGGAGGCTCTGGAAACACCATATATTTT
cdr3_aa: CASSIDSRGGSGNTIYF

cdr3_length: 13
d_call: TRBD1
v_call: TRBV30
j_call: TRBJ2-1
cdr3_nt: TGTGCCTGGAAACAGGGGTCCTACAATGAGCAGTTCTTC
cdr3_aa: CAWKQGSYNEQFF

cdr3_length: 16
d_call: TRBD1
v_call: TRBV6-5
j_call: TRBJ1-2
cdr3_nt: TGTGCCAGCAGTTCCACAGAGACAGGGTATCCGTATGGCTACACCTTC
cdr3_aa: CASSSTETGYPYGYTF

cdr3_length: 13
d_call: -
v_call: TRBV10-1
j_call: TRBJ2-2
cdr3_nt: TGCGCCAGCATAAGCCACTCGACCGGGGAGCTGTTTTTT
cdr3_aa: CASISHSTGELFF

cdr3_length: 13
d_call: -
v_call: TRBV19
j_call: TRBJ2-4
cdr3_nt: TGTGCCAGTAGTATCGGACAGAAAAACATTCAGTACTTC
cdr3_aa: CASSIGQKNIQYF

cdr3_length: 17
d_call: TRBD2
v_call: TRBV5-8
j_call: TRBJ2-5
cdr3_nt: TGTGCCAGCAGCTCGGGACTAGCGGGGGCCCGGGGGGAGACCCAGTACTTC
cdr3_aa: CASSSGLAGARGETQYF